This T cell receptor (beta chain) is drawn from a study of PD-1 blockade in classical Hodgkin lymphoma (TCRdb year 2020). Regarding the research as a whole: Nivolumab dosing was 3 mg/kg intravenously every 2 weeks, continuing until either disease progression or unacceptable toxicity. The study used CyTOF and TCR beta sequencing to define a peripheral blood immune signature of response to PD-1 blockade in classical Hodgkin lymphoma.

Genomic DNA was isolated using the Qiagen DNeasy kit from unsorted PBMCs as well as from negatively selected CD4+ and CD8+ fractions. Using primers that anneal to V and J segments, immunoSEQ multiplex PCR amplified the TCR beta CDR3 regions. Amplification bias was minimized using a synthetic immune receptor repertoire, and residual bias was removed computationally after sequencing. Concerning the study's data processing: Repertoire diversity was quantified as the Shannon entropy index using custom Python scripts. The unsorted, CD4+ and CD8+ repertoires were each analyzed separately, with the exception of combined analyses, where CD4+ and CD8+ sequences were merged in silico. A clone counted as expanded when the clone's frequency after treatment rose at least 2-fold relative to C1D1, and clones undetected at baseline were given a pseudocount of 0.5. Singleton clones were defined as clones with 0 or 1 copy at C1D1, and non-singleton clones were defined as clones with 2 or more copies. Clones expanded in unsorted samples were labelled as CD4+, CD8+ or unknown by matching protein sequences in sorted samples from the same patient. Diversity changes from C1D1 to C4D1 were tested in paired samples using Wilcoxon tests. Imported from immuneACCESS, the table was reduced by TCRdb to in-frame sequences with V and J called. These copies leave out some clones; in studies compared against another copy, an unresolved V gene accounts for under half, and the cause of the remainder is not known. V and J calls and clone size are copied from that table; D and trimming were computed from the DNA. This sample lists 50,000 or so clones; around 90% were detected once. The top ten constitute over 9.5% of the sample.

What this sample's time point label stands for: cycle 2 day 1 (C2D1) of nivolumab. Every trial patient had relapsed after autologous stem cell transplantation, and cohorts A, B and C differed in prior brentuximab vedotin exposure. The trial cohort included 50 or so patients with relapsed/refractory classical Hodgkin lymphoma, and each patient had a best overall response of complete response, partial response or progressive disease. Trial patients were treated with single-agent nivolumab in the multi-cohort phase II CheckMate 205 trial. An independent review committee assessed best overall response by applying the 2007 International Working Group response criteria. Trial PBMCs were collected just before the start of nivolumab (C1D1) and during therapy at cycle 2 day 1 and cycle 4 day 1. Peripheral blood was collected in 8 mL Vacutainer Cell Preparation Tubes, from which PBMCs were isolated by centrifugation and then cryopreserved.

Study-wide conclusions, independent of this receptor: Trial patients with a complete response had baseline diversity similar to that of newly diagnosed patients, while partial responders and progressors had significantly lower diversity. Baseline TCR diversity was reported as lower in newly diagnosed patients than in healthy donors, and lower still in relapsed/refractory patients. Lower diversity was observed in patients in whom nivolumab was started less than 1 year after ASCT, and these patients were excluded from later analyses so that confounding by immune reconstitution would be avoided. The study was limited to a single clinical trial cohort, and causes of repertoire differences, possibly disease activity or prior therapy, remained undefined. A significant rise by C4D1 was seen in CD4+ but not CD8+ TCR diversity (p=0.0027 vs p=0.16), with the rise being most apparent in complete responders (p=0.02).

Taken from cysteine to phenylalanine, the CDR3 has 14 residues. Here the CDR3 DNA is all that survives: 42 bases in frame from base 1. The germline V gene encodes CDR1 SGDLS and CDR2 YYNGEE. Trimming costs V 3 bases and J 2 bases, and their ends lie 8 bases apart. About this clone: Its specific antigen is unknown. Per-base quality was not reported, and no clone a single base away is much larger than it.

The receptor chain draws on TRBV9 and TRBJ1-4, with the D gene not clear enough to name. Here the sequenced sample was peripheral blood mononuclear cells (PBMCs), taken before the second cycle of nivolumab. The sequence was collected from a human donor with classical Hodgkin lymphoma. This receptor carries the CDR3 CASSGGSTNEKLFF. The DNA sequence is TGTGCCAGCAGCGGAGGTTCGACTAATGAAAAACTGTTTTTT.